The 3 T cell receptor beta chains listed next were all sequenced from one sample in a study of patients and donors after allogeneic stem cell transplantation. Each CDR3 protein gets one entry after TCRdb re-called the RT-PCR reads with MiXCR. The sample lists 150,000 to 200,000 distinct CDR3 sequences; about a quarter were seen once. The sequencing input was blood, either unsorted or a sorted T cell fraction (not recorded which). All receptors come from a human donor who was either an allogeneic HSCT recipient or a stem cell or donor lymphocyte infusion donor (not recorded which). It is not recorded whose cells these are; they may come from a transplant donor.

The chain combines TRBV20-1 with TRBJ2-1; perhaps TRBD1 as D (6 bases). Germline CDR1 is DFQATT and CDR2 is SNEGSKA (reference sequence). The CDR3 extends over 11 amino acids. Trimming pared 5 bases from V and 8 bases from J, leaving 10 bases between. The CDR3 reads CSAHPGDEQFF. The CDR3 DNA reads TGCAGTGCTCACCCAGGGGATGAGCAGTTCTTC.

In its sample, this clonotype was seen many times. This chain joins TRBV29-1 and TRBJ1-2; no reliable D call. V was clipped by 2 bases and J by 8 bases, with 18 bases between them. CDR3 length: 14 amino acids. Germline V gives CDR1 SQVTM, CDR2 ANQGSEA. The CDR3 DNA sequence: TGCAGCGTTGAATCGCCAGGCCTCCGGGGAGGCTACACCTTC. Translating gives CSVESPGLRGGYTF.

This chain links TRBV6-5 with TRBJ1-2; maybe TRBD1 (5 bases). V was pared by 0 bases and J by 4 bases, with 9 bases between. CDR1 is MNHEY and CDR2 is SVGAGI in the germline V gene. This CDR3 has 14 amino acids. This CDR3 is CASSYSGGGYGYTF. CDR3 bases: TGTGCCAGCAGTTACTCTGGGGGGGGCTATGGCTACACCTTC.